The 11 T cell receptor beta chains in this list originate from one sample, sequenced in a study of blood T cells in healthy people across ages. PCR was performed a second time for roughly 7 to 11 cycles using a sample-barcoded 5' primer and a J-beta primer mix. Each CDR3 protein is one row after TCRdb ran MiXCR on the 5' RACE reads. The top ten clones hold roughly 10% of a sample with 900,000 to 950,000 distinct CDR3 sequences, almost 30% of them seen once. This sample was also put to use in a study of T cells of mothers and their children.

Sample: blood. The receptor set was obtained from a woman between 35 and 50 years old in good health.

This clonotype has only a few counts. The rearrangement links TRBV20-1 to TRBJ2-5; 8 positions agree with TRBD2. The DNA end is more similar to TRBJ2-1, so the J call may be wrong. The CDR3 runs 14 residues. Germline-derived CDR1 and CDR2 are DFQATT and SNEGSKA (reference sequence). CDR3 in amino acids: CSARDGTSQETQFF. CDR3 DNA sequence: TGCAGTGCTAGAGATGGGACTAGTCAAGAGACCCAGTTCTTC.

This chain joins TRBV19 and TRBJ2-3; 8 bases are shared with TRBD2. The ends lost 6 bases at V and 0 bases at J; junction bases unmatched: 11. The CDR3 has 17 residues. Looked up from germline, CDR1 is LNHDA and CDR2 is SQIVND (reference sequence). CDR3 DNA: TGTGCCAGTAGCCCTCCGGTAAGCGGGAGAAGCACAGATACGCAGTATTTT. Residues: CASSPPVSGRSTDTQYF. Full variable domain (remainder filled in from reference TRBV19 and TRBJ2-3): DGGITQSPKYLFRKEGQNVTLSCEQNLNHDAMYWYRQDPGQGLRLIYYSQIVNDFQKGDIAEGYSVSREKKESFPLTVTSAQKNPTAFYLCASSPPVSGRSTDTQYFGPGTRLTVL.

The chain links TRBV18 to TRBJ2-5, with TRBD2 matching over 11 bases. V trimming: 5 bases; J trimming: 1 base; junction bases outside the gene matches: 9. Germline CDR1 and CDR2: KGHSH and LQKENI. The CDR3 is 17 residues long. The CDR3 region is CASSARTSGGFQETQYF. CDR3 DNA sequence: TGTGCCAGCTCAGCGAGAACTAGCGGGGGATTCCAAGAGACCCAGTACTTC.

Turning to this clonotype: This could be a read error, since a much larger clone is one nucleotide away. The rearrangement joins TRBV9 to TRBJ2-1; D possibly corresponds to TRBD2 (6 bases). Germline-derived CDR1 and CDR2 are SGDLS and YYNGEE. This CDR3 spans 14 amino acids. Trimming stripped 0 bases from V and 8 bases from J, with 12 bases between. CDR3 residues: CASSVGTTYDEQFF. The CDR3 nucleotides read TGTGCCAGCAGCGTAGGGACTACTTACGATGAGCAGTTCTTC. Full variable domain (remainder filled in from reference TRBV9 and TRBJ2-1): DSGVTQTPKHLITATGQRVTLRCSPRSGDLSVYWYQQSLDQGLQFLIQYYNGEERAKGNILERFSAQQFPDLHSELNLSSLELGDSALYFCASSVGTTYDEQFFGPGTRLTVL.

The chain combines TRBV20-1 with TRBJ2-3, with D perhaps matching TRBD1 (5 bases). Germline loops: CDR1 DFQATT, CDR2 SNEGSKA (reference sequence). This CDR3 has 13 amino acids. V was pared by 3 bases and J by 7 bases, with 14 bases between. CDR3 region: CSARPTWTHTQYF. Here the CDR3 DNA reads TGCAGTGCTAGGCCCACCTGGACACATACGCAGTATTTT.

This clonotype was seen more than once but under ten times. V gene TRBV5-1 combines with J gene TRBJ1-2, with TRBD1 matching over 10 bases. The CDR3 runs to 13 residues. CDR1 is SGHRS and CDR2 is YFSETQ in the germline V gene. V shed 4 bases and J 8 bases; nucleotides not matched to a gene: 5. The CDR3 is CASSGDRGGGYTF. The DNA for the CDR3 is TGCGCCAGCAGCGGGGACAGGGGAGGAGGCTACACCTTC.

The V gene is TRBV27, the J gene TRBJ1-4, with TRBD1 matching over 9 bases. The ends lost 6 bases at V and 4 bases at J; junction bases unmatched: 6. This CDR3 spans 15 amino acids. Germline V gene data show CDR1 as MNHEY and CDR2 as SMNVEV (reference sequence). The CDR3 DNA sequence: TGTGCCAGCAGCCGGGACAGGGTCCGTAATGAAAAACTGTTTTTT. It is translated as CASSRDRVRNEKLFF.

This clonotype was counted a few times. The V call is TRBV11-2, the J call TRBJ2-5; tentative D call: TRBD1 (6 bases). The CDR3 is made up of 17 amino acids. V lost 1 base, J lost 2 bases, and 17 bases lay in between. The germline V gene has CDR1 SGHAT and CDR2 FQNNGV. CDR3 nucleotides: TGTGCCAGCAGCTTAGCGGGCAGGGGAACGGGTCAAGAGACCCAGTACTTC. It translates to CASSLAGRGTGQETQYF.

The chain joins TRBV27 to TRBJ2-2, with TRBD1 identical over 10 bases. Germline V gene data show CDR1 as MNHEY and CDR2 as SMNVEV (reference sequence). The V and J ends lost 6 bases and 5 bases, in that order; junction bases with no gene match: 6. CDR3 size: 15 residues. As DNA, the CDR3 is TGTGCCAGCAGACCGACAGGGGGCTTTACCGGGGAGCTGTTTTTT. Protein sequence: CASRPTGGFTGELFF.

In regard to this clonotype: A much larger clone differs by one base, so this may be a read error. V is TRBV6-2 or TRBV6-3 and J is TRBJ2-7, with D tentatively TRBD2 (5 bases). Germline CDR1 is MNHEY and CDR2 is SVGEGT. The CDR3 length is 14 residues. The CDR3 here is CASSYSGVTYGQYF. Written as DNA, the CDR3 is TGTGCCAGCAGTTATTCCGGGGTCACCTACGGGCAGTACTTC.

The CDR3 DNA follows: TGTGCCAGCAGCCTACAGGGGGCGTTTGGGAATGAGCAGTTCTTC. Its protein is CASSLQGAFGNEQFF. V usage is TRBV11-1 and J usage is TRBJ2-1, with 9 nucleotides matching TRBD1. The CDR3 covers 15 residues. Trimming removed 5 bases from V and 7 bases from J; junction bases left unmatched: 9. Per germline, CDR1 SGHAT and CDR2 FQDESV (reference sequence).